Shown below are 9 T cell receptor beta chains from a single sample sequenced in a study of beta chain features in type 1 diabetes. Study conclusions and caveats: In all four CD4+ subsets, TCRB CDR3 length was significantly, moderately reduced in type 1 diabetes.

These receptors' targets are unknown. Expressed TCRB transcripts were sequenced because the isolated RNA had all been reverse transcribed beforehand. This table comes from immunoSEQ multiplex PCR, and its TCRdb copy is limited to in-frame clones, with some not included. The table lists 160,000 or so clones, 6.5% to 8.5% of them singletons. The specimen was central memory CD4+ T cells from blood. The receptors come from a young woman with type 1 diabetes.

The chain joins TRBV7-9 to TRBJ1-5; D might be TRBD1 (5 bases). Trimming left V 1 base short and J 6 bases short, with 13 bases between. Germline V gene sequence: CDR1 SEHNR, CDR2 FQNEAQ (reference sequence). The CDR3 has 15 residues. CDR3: CASSLDAGQGQPQHF. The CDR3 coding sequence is TGTGCCAGCAGCTTAGATGCAGGGCAGGGTCAGCCCCAGCATTTT.

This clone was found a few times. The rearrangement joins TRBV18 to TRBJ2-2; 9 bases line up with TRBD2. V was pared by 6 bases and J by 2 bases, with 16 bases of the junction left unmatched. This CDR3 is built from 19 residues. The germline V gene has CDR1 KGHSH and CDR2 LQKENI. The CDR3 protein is CASSLQGPMTSGNTGELFF. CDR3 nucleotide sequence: TGTGCCAGCTCCCTGCAGGGGCCAATGACTAGCGGAAACACCGGGGAGCTGTTTTTT.

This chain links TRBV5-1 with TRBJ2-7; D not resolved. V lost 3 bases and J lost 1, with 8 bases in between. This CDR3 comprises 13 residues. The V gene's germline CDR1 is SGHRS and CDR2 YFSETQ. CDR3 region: CASSYGGSYEQYF. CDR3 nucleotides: TGCGCCAGCAGCTACGGTGGTTCCTACGAGCAGTACTTC.

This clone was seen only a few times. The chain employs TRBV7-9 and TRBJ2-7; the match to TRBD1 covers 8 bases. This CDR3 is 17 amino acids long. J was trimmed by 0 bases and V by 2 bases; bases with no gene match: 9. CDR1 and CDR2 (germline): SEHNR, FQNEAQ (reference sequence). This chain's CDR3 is CASSLQRGQASSYEQYF. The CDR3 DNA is TGTGCCAGCAGCTTACAGAGGGGACAGGCGAGCTCCTACGAGCAGTACTTC.

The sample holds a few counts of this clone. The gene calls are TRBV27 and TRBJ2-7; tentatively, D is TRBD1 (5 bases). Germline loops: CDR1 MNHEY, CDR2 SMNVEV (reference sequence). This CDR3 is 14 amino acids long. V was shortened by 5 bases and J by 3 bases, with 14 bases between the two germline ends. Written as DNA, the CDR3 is TGTGCCAGCAGTCCCCGATCAGGGAACTACGAGCAGTACTTC. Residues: CASSPRSGNYEQYF.

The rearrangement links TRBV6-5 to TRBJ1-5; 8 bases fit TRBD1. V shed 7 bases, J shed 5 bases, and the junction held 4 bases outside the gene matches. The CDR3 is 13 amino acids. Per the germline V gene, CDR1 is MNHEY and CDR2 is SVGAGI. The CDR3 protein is CASTRQGHQPQHF. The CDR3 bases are TGTGCCAGCACCCGACAGGGGCATCAGCCCCAGCATTTT.

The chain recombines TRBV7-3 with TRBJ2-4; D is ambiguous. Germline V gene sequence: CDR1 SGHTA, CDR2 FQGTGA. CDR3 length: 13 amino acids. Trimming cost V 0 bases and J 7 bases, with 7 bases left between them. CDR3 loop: CASSLTPSNIQYF. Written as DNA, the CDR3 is TGTGCCAGCAGCTTAACCCCGTCTAACATTCAGTACTTC. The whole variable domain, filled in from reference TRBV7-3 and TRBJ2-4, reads GAGVSQTPSNKVTEKGKYVELRCDPISGHTALYWYRQSLGQGPEFLIYFQGTGAADDSGLPNDRFFAVRPEGSVSTLKIQRTERGDSAVYLCASSLTPSNIQYFGAGTRLSVL.

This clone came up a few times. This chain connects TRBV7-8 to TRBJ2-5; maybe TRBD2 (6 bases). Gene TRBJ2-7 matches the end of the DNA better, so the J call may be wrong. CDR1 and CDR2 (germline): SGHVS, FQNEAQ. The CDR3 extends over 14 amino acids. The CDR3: CASSSSRGRPEQYF. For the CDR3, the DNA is TGTGCCAGCAGCTCCTCTCGGGGGAGGCCCGAGCAGTACTTC.

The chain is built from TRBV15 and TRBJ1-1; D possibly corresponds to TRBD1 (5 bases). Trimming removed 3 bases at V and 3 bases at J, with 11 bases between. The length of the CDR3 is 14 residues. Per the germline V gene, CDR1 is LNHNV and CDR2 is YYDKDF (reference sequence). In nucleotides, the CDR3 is TGTGCCACCAGCAGCTGGGGAGGGGACACTGAAGCTTTCTTT. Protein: CATSSWGGDTEAFF.